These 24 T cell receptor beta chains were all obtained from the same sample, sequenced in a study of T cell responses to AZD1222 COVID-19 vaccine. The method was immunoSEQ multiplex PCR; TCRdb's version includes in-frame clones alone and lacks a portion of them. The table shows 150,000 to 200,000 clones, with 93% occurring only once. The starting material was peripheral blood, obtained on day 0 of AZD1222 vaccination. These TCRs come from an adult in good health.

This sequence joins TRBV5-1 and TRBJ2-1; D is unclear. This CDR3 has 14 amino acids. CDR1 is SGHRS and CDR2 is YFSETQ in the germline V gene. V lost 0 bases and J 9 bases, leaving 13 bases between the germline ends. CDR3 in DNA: TGCGCCAGCAGCTTGGCCCTCGGGCCAAGTGAGCAGTTCTTC. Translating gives CASSLALGPSEQFF.

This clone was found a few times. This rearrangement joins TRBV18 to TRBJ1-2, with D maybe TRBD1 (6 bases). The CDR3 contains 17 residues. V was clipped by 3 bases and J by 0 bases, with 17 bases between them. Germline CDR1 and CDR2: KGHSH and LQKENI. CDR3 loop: CASSPWGGGEANYGYTF. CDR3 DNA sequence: TGTGCCAGCTCACCTTGGGGCGGGGGCGAAGCTAACTATGGCTACACCTTC.

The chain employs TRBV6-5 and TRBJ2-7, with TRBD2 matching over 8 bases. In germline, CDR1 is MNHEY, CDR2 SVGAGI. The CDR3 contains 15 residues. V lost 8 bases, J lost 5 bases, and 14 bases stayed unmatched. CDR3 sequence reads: CASRPALAGLDEQYF. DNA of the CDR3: TGTGCCAGCCGGCCCGCGTTAGCGGGGTTGGACGAGCAGTACTTC.

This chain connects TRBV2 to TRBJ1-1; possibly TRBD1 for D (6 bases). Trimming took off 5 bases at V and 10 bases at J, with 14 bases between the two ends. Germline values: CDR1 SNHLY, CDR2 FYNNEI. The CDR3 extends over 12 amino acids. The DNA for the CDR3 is TGTGCCAGCAGTTACAGCTCCAGGGGAGCTTTCTTT. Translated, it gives CASSYSSRGAFF.

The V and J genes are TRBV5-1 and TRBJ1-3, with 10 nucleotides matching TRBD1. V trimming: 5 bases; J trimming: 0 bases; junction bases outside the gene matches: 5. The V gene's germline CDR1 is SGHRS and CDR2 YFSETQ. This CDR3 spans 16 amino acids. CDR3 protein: CASSPGQGFSGNTIYF. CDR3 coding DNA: TGCGCCAGCAGTCCGGGACAGGGGTTCTCTGGAAACACCATATATTTT.

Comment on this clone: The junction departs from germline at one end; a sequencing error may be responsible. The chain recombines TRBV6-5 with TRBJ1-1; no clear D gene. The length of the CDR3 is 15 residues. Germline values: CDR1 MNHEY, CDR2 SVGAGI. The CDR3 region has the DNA TGTGCCAGCAGTCAGAAGTCTTGGGCGAACAGTGAAGCTTTCTTT. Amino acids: CASSQKSWANSEAFF.

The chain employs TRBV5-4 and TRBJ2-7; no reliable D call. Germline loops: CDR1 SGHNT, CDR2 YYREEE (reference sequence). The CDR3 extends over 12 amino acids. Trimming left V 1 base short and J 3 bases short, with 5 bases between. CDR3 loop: CASSLIGYEQYF. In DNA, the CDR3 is TGTGCCAGCAGCTTGATAGGCTACGAGCAGTACTTC.

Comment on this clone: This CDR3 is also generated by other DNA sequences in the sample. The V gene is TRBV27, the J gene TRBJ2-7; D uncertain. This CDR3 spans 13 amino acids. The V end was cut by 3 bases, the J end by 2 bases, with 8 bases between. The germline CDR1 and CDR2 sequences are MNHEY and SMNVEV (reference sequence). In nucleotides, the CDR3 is TGTGCCAGCAGTTTGGCTGGCGCCTACGAGCAGTACTTC. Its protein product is CASSLAGAYEQYF.

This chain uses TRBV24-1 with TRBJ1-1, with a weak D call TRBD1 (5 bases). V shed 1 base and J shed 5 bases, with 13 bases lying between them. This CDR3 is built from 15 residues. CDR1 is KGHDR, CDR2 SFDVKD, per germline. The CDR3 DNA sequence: TGTGCCACCAGTGATTTTCGATCCCGGGGGACTGAAGCTTTCTTT. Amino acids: CATSDFRSRGTEAFF.

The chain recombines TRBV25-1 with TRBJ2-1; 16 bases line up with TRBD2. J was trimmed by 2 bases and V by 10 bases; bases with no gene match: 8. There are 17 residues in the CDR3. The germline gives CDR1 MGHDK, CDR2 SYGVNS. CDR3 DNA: TGTGCCACCATGGGACTAGCGGGAGGGGAAGCCTACAATGAGCAGTTCTTC. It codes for CATMGLAGGEAYNEQFF.

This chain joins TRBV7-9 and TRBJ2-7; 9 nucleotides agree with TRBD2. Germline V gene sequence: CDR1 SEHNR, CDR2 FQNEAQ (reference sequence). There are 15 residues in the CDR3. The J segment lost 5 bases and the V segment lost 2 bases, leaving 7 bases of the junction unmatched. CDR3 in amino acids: CASSLTAGGPHEQYF. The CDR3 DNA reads TGTGCCAGCAGCTTAACAGCGGGGGGTCCCCACGAGCAGTACTTC.

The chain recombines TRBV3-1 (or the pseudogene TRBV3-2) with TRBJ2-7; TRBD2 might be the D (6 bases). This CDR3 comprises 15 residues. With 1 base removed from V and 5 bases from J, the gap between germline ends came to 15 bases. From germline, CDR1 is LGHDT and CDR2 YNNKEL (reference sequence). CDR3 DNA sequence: TGTGCCAGCAGCCAAGGGTCCGGGAGATTTGACGAGCAGTACTTC. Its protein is CASSQGSGRFDEQYF.

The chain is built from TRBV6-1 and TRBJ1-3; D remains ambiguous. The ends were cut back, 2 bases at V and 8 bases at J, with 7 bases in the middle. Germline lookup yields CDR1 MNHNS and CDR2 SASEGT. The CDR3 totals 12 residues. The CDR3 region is CASSESGYTIYF. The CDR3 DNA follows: TGTGCCAGCAGTGAATCGGGCTACACCATATATTTT.

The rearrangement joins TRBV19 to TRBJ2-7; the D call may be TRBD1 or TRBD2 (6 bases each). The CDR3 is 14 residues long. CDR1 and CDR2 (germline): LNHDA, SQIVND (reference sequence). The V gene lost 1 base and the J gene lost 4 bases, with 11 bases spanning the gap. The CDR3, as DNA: TGTGCCAGTAGTATAGGAACGGGGGCTTACGAGCAGTACTTC. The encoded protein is CASSIGTGAYEQYF.

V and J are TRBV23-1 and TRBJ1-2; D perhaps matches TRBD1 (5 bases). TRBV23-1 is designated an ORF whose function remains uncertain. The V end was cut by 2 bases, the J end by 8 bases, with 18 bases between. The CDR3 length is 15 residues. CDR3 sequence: CASSQGTYLLGGYTF. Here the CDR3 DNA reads TGCGCCAGCAGTCAAGGGACGTACCTTCTGGGAGGCTACACCTTC.

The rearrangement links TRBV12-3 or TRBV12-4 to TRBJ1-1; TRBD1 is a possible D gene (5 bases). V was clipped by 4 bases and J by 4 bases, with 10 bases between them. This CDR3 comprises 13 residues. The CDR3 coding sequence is TGTGCCAGCAGTTCACAGGAGGGCACTGAAGCTTTCTTT. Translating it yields CASSSQEGTEAFF.

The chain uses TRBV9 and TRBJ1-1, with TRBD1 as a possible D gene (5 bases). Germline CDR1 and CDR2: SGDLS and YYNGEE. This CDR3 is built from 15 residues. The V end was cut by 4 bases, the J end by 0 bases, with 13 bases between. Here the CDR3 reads CASSPTPTVNTEAFF. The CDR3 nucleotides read TGTGCCAGCAGCCCTACCCCGACAGTGAACACTGAAGCTTTCTTT. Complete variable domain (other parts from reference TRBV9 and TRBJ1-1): DSGVTQTPKHLITATGQRVTLRCSPRSGDLSVYWYQQSLDQGLQFLIQYYNGEERAKGNILERFSAQQFPDLHSELNLSSLELGDSALYFCASSPTPTVNTEAFFGQGTRLTVV.

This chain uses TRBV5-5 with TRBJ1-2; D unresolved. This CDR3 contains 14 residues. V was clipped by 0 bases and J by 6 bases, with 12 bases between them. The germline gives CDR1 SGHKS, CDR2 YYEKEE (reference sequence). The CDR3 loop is CASSLDGGPNGYTF. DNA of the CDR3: TGTGCCAGCAGCTTGGATGGAGGGCCCAATGGCTACACCTTC.

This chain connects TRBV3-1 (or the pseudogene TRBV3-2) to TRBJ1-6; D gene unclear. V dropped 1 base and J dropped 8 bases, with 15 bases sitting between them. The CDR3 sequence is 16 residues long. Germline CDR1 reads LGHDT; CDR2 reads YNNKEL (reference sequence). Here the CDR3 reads CASSQGGGQSYSPLHF. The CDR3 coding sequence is TGTGCCAGCAGCCAAGGGGGAGGGCAGAGTTATTCACCCCTCCACTTT.

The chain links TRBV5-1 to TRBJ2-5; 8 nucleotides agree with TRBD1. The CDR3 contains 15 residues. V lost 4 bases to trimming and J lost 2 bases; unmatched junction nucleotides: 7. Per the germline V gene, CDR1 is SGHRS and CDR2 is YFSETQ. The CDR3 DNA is TGCGCCAGCAGCCTCAGGGACAGGTTACAAGAGACCCAGTACTTC. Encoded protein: CASSLRDRLQETQYF.

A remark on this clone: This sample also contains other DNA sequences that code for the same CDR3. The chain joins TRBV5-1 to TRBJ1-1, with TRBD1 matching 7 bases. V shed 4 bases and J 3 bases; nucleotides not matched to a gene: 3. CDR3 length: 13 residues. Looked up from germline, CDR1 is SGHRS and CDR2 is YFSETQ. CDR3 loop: CASSTDRDTEAFF. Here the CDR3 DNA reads TGCGCCAGCAGCACCGACAGGGACACTGAAGCTTTCTTT.

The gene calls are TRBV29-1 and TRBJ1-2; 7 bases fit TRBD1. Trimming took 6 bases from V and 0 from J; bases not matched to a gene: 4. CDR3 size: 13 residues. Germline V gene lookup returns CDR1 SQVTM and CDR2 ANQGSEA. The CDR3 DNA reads TGCAGCGTGGGACAGCTCGCTAACTATGGCTACACCTTC. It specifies CSVGQLANYGYTF.

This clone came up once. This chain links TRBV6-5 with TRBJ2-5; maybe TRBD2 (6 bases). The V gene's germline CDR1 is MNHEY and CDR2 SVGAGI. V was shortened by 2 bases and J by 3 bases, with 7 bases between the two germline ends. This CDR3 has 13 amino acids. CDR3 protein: CASSYGGEETQYF. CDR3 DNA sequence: TGTGCCAGCAGTTACGGCGGGGAAGAGACCCAGTACTTC.

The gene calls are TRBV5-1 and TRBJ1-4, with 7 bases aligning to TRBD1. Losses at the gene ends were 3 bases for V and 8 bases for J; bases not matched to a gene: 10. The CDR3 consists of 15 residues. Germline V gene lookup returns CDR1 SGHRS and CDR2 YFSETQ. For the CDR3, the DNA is TGCGCCAGCAGCTCTACTAGGGGGCCCGACGAAAAACTGTTTTTT. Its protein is CASSSTRGPDEKLFF. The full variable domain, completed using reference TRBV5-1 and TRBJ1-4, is KAGVTQTPRYLIKTRGQQVTLSCSPISGHRSVSWYQQTPGQGLQFLFEYFSETQRNKGNFPGRFSGRQFSNSRSEMNVSTLELGDSALYLCASSSTRGPDEKLFFGSGTQLSVL.